This T cell receptor beta chain was documented in a study of cytomegalovirus exposure and HLA in healthy donors (dated by TCRdb to 2016 to 2017). With respect to the entire study: In an earlier analysis of about 560 of the donors, under 300 Gb of sequence data and about 110 million unique TCR beta sequences from 150 million to 200 million T cells were reported. Around 300 gigabases of sequencing data and roughly 90 million unique TCR sequences were included in an early release covering 550 to 800 HLA-typed donors. Of the roughly 400 genotyped donors, roughly 85% fell in the genetic ancestry cluster associated with self-reported Caucasian donors. The study was designed to test whether signatures of past pathogen exposure could be identified by cataloging public T cell receptors. The study profiled the T cell repertoires of 500 to 800 subjects by immunosequencing and related them to cytomegalovirus serostatus. Along with the roughly 700-subject first cohort, a separate validation cohort of over 90 different subjects was used. To predict cytomegalovirus infection status, the study brought together high-throughput TCR immunosequencing, statistical association of individual TCRs with disease status, and machine learning. A later analysis re-analyzed previously published TCR beta repertoires from 666 donors and added high-resolution HLA genotyping to study TCR occurrence patterns. Rather than drawing on any new phenotypic data, the later analysis identified candidate immune exposures from TCR beta sequences and the way those sequences occurred across donors. An earlier analysis of 587 of the donors applied high-throughput TCR beta sequencing to assess whether each TCR beta V gene segment acted as functional or pseudogenic. Donor age, sex, ethnicity and CMV serostatus were compiled alongside the repertoire data. Genome-wide SNP genotypes for about three fifths of the roughly 700 donors were used in a later genetic analysis, which treated that subset as a discovery cohort. Every repertoire in the discovery cohort had been generated on one and the same sequencing platform. HLA typing included class I and class II loci at four-digit resolution. The number of typed donors differed by locus: roughly 629-640 for A, B, C, DRB1 and DQB1; approximately 520 for DQA1; 606 for DPA1; and around 450 for DPB1. Because of strong linkage in the cohort, roughly five DR-DQ haplotypes were treated as single units for association and clustering. On average, around 200,000 unique TCR beta nucleotide sequences were sequenced per donor among 350 to 400 genotyped donors of the cohort, with roughly 18% of those sequences being non-productive. Broad study findings and their caveats: Strong co-occurrence of HLA alleles, especially DR and DQ, made assigning TCR associations to individual alleles difficult. In a later analysis, the rate of TCR association differed among HLA loci, with DRB1 alleles having the most associated TCRs and HLA-C alleles having the fewest. A further reported finding was that TCR beta sequences accurately predicted the HLA-A and HLA-B alleles for most subjects in the first cohort. The sequencing pipeline was judged likely to have produced a cluster of highly shared sequence variants as a technical artifact. A later genetic analysis reported fewer N-insertions in productive TCRs among donors in an Asian-associated ancestry cluster than the roughly 700-donor mean. In both the original and validation cohorts, the classifier was reported to diagnose cytomegalovirus status with high specificity and sensitivity. Compared with equally common non-associated chains, HLA-associated TCR beta chains in a later analysis were more clonally expanded and had lower generation probabilities. In this cohort, only TCR beta chains were sequenced, and detectable features were limited by the absence of alpha or paired-chain data. The authors suggested that the approach could potentially be generalized to other disease states and immunological phenotypes. In an earlier analysis of 450 to 750 of the donors, most TCR beta V segments appeared in productive rearrangements about 87% or about 30% of the time, broadly matching IMGT annotations. In a later analysis, most CMV-associated TCR beta chains were found to appear HLA-restricted, with HLA associations seemingly driven largely by CMV exposure. In vitro tests confirmed that three of the cytomegalovirus-associated TCR beta chains recognize cytomegalovirus antigens. The earlier analysis of approximately 590 of the donors excluded approximately 17 rarely observed V segments, including chromosome 9 orphons, because counts were too low. Specific HLA alleles were associated with about 17,000 TCR beta sequences at a false discovery rate of 0.05 in a later analysis. V-gene and J-gene trimming of TCR beta chains was associated with a missense DCLRE1C variant in a later genetic analysis, and the association was replicated in an independent cohort. Linkage disequilibrium might explain the correlated functional status among segregating V segments, but an unknown experimental factor could not be excluded. A later analysis reported that several top co-occurrence clusters appeared linked to parvovirus B19, influenza, CMV and Epstein-Barr virus. Across donors, most TCR sequences were observed very rarely, whereas some public TCRs were present in many individuals. Immune exposure information for the cohort was limited to CMV serostatus. Because HLA typing was missing for some donors at each locus, association tests included only the typed subset. A total of 150 to 200 TCR beta chains were listed by the study as associated with cytomegalovirus. Sequencing depth was assumed to be roughly uniform across donors in the presence/absence analyses, though that assumption may not hold.

The library relied on the immunoSEQ multiplex PCR assay. A mixture of 60 forward primers for TCR Vbeta segments and 13 reverse primers for TCR Jbeta segments was used in the multiplex PCR. The CDR3 region of rearranged TCR beta genes was amplified from genomic DNA with a multiplex PCR assay. The Illumina HiSeq System was used to sequence the amplified TCR beta libraries as 87-base-pair reads. The authors processed their data as follows. A later analysis counted approximately 76 million unique TCR beta chains across the roughly 700 repertoires, and some 12 million of these chains were shared by at least two donors. Raw reads were error-corrected and collapsed into unique sequences by a nearest-neighbor algorithm in which closely related sequences were merged to remove PCR and sequencing errors. To assign V, D and J gene segments, CDR3 sequences were aligned to IMGT reference sequences. For a sequence to be retained, at least a six-nucleotide match to both a V gene segment and a J gene segment was required. Rearrangements were classified as productive when the CDR3 lacked stop codons and remained in frame with V and J, and all other rearrangements were classified as non-productive. Following IMGT convention, CDR3 was defined as the stretch from the second conserved V-encoded cysteine up to the conserved J-encoded phenylalanine. The earlier analysis of a few hundred of the donors excluded sequences that lacked an unambiguous match to a single V gene segment. In an earlier analysis of 587 of the donors, a V segment was called functional when productive rearrangements were above 56.7%, and segregating when the standard deviation between donors exceeded 5%. A statistical classification framework was built to diagnose cytomegalovirus status from the catalog of TCR beta chain sequences. In a later analysis, V and J genes were assigned by comparing TCR nucleotide sequences against IMGT/GENE-DB human TR gene sequences. Using the TCRdist pipeline, a later analysis assigned CDR3 sequences along with most-parsimonious VDJ recombination scenarios. In a later analysis, each TCR beta chain was defined by its CDR3 amino acid sequence together with its V-gene family, and reads lacking a unique V-gene family were excluded. In a later analysis, 450 to 600 highly shared, low-generation-probability nucleotide sequences were removed to address suspected cross-contamination and a sequencing artifact. In a later analysis, a clonal expansion index was calculated for each public chain from normalized within-repertoire ranks of inferred template counts. In a later analysis, generation probabilities were computed with a VDJ recombination model fitted to out-of-frame rearrangements, and the resulting probabilities were checked against IGoR. In a later analysis, hypergeometric tests were used to score TCR-TCR, TCR-HLA and TCR-CMV co-occurrence, with a repertoire-size bias correction applied to TCR pairs. To estimate false discovery rates, a later analysis permuted the HLA or CMV assignments 20 times. In a later analysis, co-occurring TCRs were grouped with DBSCAN, and TCRdist sequence similarity was added when clustering was performed within HLA-allele-positive subsets. Repertoires with fewer than 30,000 or more than 120,000 public chains, plus five repertoires with anomalous nucleotide sharing, were excluded from co-occurrence clustering. TCRdb carries this immuneACCESS record with in-frame sequences only. Its versions omit some clonotypes, under half of them owing to an unresolved V gene in the studies checked, with the rest unexplained. V, J and clone size were drawn from that table, and D and trimming were deduced from the DNA. Counted in this sample were around 110,000 clones; approximately 80% of them appeared once. Together, the top ten hold about 1.6% of the sample.

As for this clone: This clone's antigen is unknown. The sample holds no much larger clone one base away, and base qualities are not on file.

The cohort comprised fewer than 700 healthy bone marrow donors. At the time of sampling, all cohort members were nominally healthy, though unrecorded immune exposures were likely present. The donor was CMV seronegative and was included in the group of a few hundred seronegative cohort members. Every donor gave a peripheral blood sample, and the peripheral blood mononuclear cells from that sample were used for TCR beta sequencing. Genomic DNA extraction from the blood cell samples was performed with the Qiagen DNeasy Blood Extraction Kit. This receptor was taken from a man between 45 and 60 years old in good health and CMV-seronegative. Sequenced sample: PBMCs.

This receptor has the CDR3 CASSGTQETQYF. The nucleotide sequence reads TGTGCCAGCAGTGGGACTCAAGAGACCCAGTACTTC. Here the chain combines TRBV21-1 and TRBJ2-5; the table's D call, TRBD2, was not checked against the DNA. TRBV21-1 corresponds to a pseudogene. Inclusive of the bounding cysteine and phenylalanine, the CDR3 is 12 residues long. Only CDR3 DNA is held: 36 bases, read in frame from base 1.